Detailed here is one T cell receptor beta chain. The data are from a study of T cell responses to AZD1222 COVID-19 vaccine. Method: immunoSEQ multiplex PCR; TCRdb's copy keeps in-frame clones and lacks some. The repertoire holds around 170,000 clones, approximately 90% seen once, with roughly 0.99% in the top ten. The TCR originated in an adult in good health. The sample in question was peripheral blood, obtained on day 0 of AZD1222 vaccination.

The CDR3: CASSSSPGNGYTF. In nucleotides, the CDR3 is TGTGCCAGCAGTTCCTCCCCCGGTAATGGCTACACCTTC. The chain uses TRBV12-3 or TRBV12-4 and TRBJ1-2; D is uncertain. V lost 4 bases to trimming and J lost 6 bases, with 12 bases between them. The CDR3 has 13 amino acids.